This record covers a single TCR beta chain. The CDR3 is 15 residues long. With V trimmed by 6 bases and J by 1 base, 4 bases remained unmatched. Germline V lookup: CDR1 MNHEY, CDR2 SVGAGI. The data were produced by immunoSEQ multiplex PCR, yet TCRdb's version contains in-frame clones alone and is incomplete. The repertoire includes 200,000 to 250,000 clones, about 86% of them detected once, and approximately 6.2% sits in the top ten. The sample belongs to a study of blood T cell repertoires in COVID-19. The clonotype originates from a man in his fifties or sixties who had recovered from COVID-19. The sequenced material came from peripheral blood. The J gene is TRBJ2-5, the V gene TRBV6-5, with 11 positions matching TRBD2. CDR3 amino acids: CASRVTSGAQETQYF. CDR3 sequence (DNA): TGTGCCAGCAGGGTGACTAGCGGGGCCCAAGAGACCCAGTACTTC.